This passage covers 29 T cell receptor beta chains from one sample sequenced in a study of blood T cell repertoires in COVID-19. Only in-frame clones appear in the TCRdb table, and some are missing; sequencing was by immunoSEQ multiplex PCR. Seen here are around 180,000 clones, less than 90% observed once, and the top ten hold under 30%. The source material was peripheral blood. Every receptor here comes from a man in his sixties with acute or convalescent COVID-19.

DNA for the CDR3: TGTGCCAGCAGCTTGGGCCAGGGCGATTGGGCAGATACGCAGTATTTT. Its translation is CASSLGQGDWADTQYF. J is TRBJ2-3 and V is TRBV5-6; D may be TRBD1 (5 bases). V was cut by 0 bases and J by 4 bases, with 15 bases left in between. Germline loops: CDR1 SGHDT, CDR2 YYEEEE. The CDR3 extends over 16 amino acids.

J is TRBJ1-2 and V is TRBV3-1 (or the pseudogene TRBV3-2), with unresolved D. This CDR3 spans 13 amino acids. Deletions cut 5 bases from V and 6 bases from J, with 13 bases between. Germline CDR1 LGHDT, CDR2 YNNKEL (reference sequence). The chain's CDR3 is CASSNVPENGYTF. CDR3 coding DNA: TGTGCCAGCAGCAACGTCCCGGAGAATGGCTACACCTTC.

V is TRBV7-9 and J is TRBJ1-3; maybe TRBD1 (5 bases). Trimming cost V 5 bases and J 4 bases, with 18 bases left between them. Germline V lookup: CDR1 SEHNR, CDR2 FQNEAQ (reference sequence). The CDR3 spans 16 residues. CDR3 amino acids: CASSAPGVSGGNTIYF. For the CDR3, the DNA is TGTGCCAGCAGCGCCCCGGGGGTCTCGGGCGGAAACACCATATATTTT.

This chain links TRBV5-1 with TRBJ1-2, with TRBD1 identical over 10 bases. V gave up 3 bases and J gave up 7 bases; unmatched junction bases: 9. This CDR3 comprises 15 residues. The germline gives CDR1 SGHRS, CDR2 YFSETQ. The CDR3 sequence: CASSSTTGGSTGYTF. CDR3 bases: TGCGCCAGCAGCTCAACGACAGGGGGCTCAACTGGCTACACCTTC.

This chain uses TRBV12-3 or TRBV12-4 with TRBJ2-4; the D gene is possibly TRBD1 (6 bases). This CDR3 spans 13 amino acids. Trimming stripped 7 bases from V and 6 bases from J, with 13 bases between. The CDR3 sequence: CASTALTGNIQYF. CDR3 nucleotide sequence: TGTGCCAGCACCGCGTTGACAGGAAACATTCAGTACTTC.

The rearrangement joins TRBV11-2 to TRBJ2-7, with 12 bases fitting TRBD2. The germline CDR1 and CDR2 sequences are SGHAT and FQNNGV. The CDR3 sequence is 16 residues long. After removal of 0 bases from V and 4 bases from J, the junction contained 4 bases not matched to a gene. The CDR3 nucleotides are TGTGCCAGCAGCTTAGATCTAGCGGGAGGGTTGTACGAGCAGTACTTC. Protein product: CASSLDLAGGLYEQYF.

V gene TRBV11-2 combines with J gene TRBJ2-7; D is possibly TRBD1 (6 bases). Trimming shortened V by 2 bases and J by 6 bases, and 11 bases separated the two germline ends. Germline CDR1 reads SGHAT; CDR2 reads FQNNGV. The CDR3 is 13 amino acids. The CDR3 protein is CASSLSQGIEQYF. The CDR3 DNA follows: TGTGCCAGCAGCTTAAGTCAGGGGATCGAGCAGTACTTC.

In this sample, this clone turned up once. CDR3 bases: TGCGCCAGCAGCCACAGGGCTGTGAACACTGAAGCTTTCTTT. Its protein product is CASSHRAVNTEAFF. The V and J genes are TRBV10-2 and TRBJ1-1, with D tentatively TRBD1 (6 bases). This CDR3 spans 14 amino acids. Germline loops: CDR1 WSHSY, CDR2 SAAADI. V lost 6 bases, J lost 0 bases, and 11 bases lay in between.

The CDR3 nucleotides are TGTGCCAGCAGTTACAGGGAGGCCTACAATGAGCAGTTCTTC. This translates into CASSYREAYNEQFF. The V and J genes are TRBV6-5 and TRBJ2-1; D might be TRBD2 (6 bases). Looked up from germline, CDR1 is MNHEY and CDR2 is SVGAGI. The CDR3 sequence is 14 residues long. Trimming took 2 bases from V and 2 from J, leaving 7 bases between them.

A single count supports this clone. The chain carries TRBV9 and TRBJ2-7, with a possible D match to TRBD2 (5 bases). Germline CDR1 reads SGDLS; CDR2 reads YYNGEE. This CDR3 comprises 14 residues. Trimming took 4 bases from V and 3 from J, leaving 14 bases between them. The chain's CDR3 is CASSLRTFGYEQYV. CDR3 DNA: TGTGCCAGCAGCCTCCGGACTTTCGGCTACGAGCAGTACGTC.

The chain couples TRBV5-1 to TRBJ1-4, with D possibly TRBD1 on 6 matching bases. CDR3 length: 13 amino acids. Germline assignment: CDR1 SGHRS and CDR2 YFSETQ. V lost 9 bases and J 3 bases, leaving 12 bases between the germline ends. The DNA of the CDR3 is TGCGCCACAAGGAGGACAGCTAATGAAAAACTGTTTTTT. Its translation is CATRRTANEKLFF. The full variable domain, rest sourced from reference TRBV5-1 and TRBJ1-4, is KAGVTQTPRYLIKTRGQQVTLSCSPISGHRSVSWYQQTPGQGLQFLFEYFSETQRNKGNFPGRFSGRQFSNSRSEMNVSTLELGDSALYLCATRRTANEKLFFGSGTQLSVL.

The CDR3 DNA reads TGTGCCAGCAGCGTAGTACCAGGGACAGATACGCAGTATTTT. As protein: CASSVVPGTDTQYF. The gene calls are TRBV9 and TRBJ2-3; D possibly corresponds to TRBD1 (5 bases). Trimming removed 0 bases at V and 3 bases at J, with 8 bases between. The CDR3 runs to 14 residues. Germline CDR1 reads SGDLS; CDR2 reads YYNGEE.

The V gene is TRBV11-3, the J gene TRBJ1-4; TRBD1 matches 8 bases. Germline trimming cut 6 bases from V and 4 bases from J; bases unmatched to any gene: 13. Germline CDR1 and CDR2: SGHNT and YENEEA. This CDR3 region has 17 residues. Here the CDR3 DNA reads TGTGCCAGCAGACCCCCCCCTCGGGACAGGTGTAATGAAAAACTGTTTTTT. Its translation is CASRPPPRDRCNEKLFF.

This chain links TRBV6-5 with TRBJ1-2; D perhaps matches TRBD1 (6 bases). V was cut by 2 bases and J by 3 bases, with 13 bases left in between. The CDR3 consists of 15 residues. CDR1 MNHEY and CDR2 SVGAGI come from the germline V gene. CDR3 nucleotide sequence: TGTGCCAGCAGTTACGGCGGCAGGGGCGACTATGGCTACACCTTC. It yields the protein CASSYGGRGDYGYTF.

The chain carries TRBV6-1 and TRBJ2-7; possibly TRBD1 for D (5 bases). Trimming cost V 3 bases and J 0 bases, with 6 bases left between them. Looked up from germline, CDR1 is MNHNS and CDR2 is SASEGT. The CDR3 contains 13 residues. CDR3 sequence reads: CASSEGLSYEQYF. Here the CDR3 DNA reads TGTGCCAGCAGTGAGGGGCTCTCCTACGAGCAGTACTTC.

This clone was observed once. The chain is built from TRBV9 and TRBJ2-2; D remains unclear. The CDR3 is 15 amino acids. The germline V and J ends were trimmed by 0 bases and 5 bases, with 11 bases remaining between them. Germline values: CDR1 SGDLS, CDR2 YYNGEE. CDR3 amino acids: CASSVAPSVTGELFF. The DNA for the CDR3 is TGTGCCAGCAGCGTAGCCCCGTCGGTGACCGGGGAGCTGTTTTTT.

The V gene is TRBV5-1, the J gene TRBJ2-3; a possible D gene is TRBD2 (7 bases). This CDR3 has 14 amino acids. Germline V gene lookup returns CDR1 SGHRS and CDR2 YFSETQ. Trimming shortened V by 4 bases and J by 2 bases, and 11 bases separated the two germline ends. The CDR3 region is CASSLRGPTDTQYF. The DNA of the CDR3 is TGCGCCAGCAGCCTGCGGGGGCCCACAGATACGCAGTATTTT. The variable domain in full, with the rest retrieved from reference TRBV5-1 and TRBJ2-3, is KAGVTQTPRYLIKTRGQQVTLSCSPISGHRSVSWYQQTPGQGLQFLFEYFSETQRNKGNFPGRFSGRQFSNSRSEMNVSTLELGDSALYLCASSLRGPTDTQYFGPGTRLTVL.

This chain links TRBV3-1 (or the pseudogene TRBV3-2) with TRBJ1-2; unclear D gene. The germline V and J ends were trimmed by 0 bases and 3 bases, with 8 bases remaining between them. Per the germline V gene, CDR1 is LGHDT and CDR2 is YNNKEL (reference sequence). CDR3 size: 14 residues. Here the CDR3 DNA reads TGTGCCAGCAGCCAAGATCACGGGGACTATGGCTACACCTTC. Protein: CASSQDHGDYGYTF.

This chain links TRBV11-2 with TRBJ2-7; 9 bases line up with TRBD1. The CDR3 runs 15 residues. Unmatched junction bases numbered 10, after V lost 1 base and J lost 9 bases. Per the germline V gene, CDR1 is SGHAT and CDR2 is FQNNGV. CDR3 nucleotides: TGTGCCAGCAGCTTAGCAGGGACAGGGAGGTCGGTGCAGTACGTC. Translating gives CASSLAGTGRSVQYV.

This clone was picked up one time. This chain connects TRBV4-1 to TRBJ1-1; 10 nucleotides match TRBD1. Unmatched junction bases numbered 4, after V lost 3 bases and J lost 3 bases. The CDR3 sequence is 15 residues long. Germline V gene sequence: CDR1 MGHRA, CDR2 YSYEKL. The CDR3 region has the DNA TGCGCCAGCAGCCACGGAGGGACAGGGGACACTGAAGCTTTCTTT. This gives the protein CASSHGGTGDTEAFF.

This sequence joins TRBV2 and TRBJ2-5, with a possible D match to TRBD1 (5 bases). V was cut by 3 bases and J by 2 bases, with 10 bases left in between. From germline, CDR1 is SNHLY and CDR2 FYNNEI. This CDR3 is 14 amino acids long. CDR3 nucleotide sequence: TGTGCCAGCAGTGATCAGGGTGGGCAAGAGACCCAGTACTTC. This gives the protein CASSDQGGQETQYF. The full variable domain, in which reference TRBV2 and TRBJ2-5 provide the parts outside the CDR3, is EPEVTQTPSHQVTQMGQEVILRCVPISNHLYFYWYRQILGQKVEFLVSFYNNEISEKSEIFDDQFSVERPDGSNFTLKIRSTKLEDSAMYFCASSDQGGQETQYFGPGTRLLVL.

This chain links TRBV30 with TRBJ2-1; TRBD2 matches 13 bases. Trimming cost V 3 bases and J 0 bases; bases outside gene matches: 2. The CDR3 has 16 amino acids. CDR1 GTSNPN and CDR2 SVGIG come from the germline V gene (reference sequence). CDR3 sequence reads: CAWRGLAGDSYNEQFF. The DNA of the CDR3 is TGTGCCTGGAGAGGACTAGCGGGGGACTCCTACAATGAGCAGTTCTTC.

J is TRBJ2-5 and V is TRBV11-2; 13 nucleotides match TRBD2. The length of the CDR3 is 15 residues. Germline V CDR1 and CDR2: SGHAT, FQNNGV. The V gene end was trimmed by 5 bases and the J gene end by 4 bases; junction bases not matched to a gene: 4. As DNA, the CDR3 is TGTGCCAGCAGCCTCGGACTAGCGGGAGTAGAGACCCAGTACTTC. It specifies CASSLGLAGVETQYF. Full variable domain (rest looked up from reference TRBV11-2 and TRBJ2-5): EAGVAQSPRYKIIEKRQSVAFWCNPISGHATLYWYQQILGQGPKLLIQFQNNGVVDDSQLPKDRFSAERLKGVDSTLKIQPAKLEDSAVYLCASSLGLAGVETQYFGPGTRLLVL.

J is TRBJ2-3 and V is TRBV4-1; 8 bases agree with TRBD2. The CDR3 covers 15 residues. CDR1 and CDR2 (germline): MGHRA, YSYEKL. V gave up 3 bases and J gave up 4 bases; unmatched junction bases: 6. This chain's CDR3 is CASSQNQRGSDTQYF. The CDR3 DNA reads TGCGCCAGCAGCCAGAATCAGCGGGGGTCAGATACGCAGTATTTT.

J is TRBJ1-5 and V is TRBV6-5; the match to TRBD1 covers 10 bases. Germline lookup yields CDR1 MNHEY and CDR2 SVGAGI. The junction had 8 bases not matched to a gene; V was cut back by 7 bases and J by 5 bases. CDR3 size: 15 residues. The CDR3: CASNSGGTGDQPQHF. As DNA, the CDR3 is TGTGCCAGCAACTCGGGCGGGACAGGGGATCAGCCCCAGCATTTT.

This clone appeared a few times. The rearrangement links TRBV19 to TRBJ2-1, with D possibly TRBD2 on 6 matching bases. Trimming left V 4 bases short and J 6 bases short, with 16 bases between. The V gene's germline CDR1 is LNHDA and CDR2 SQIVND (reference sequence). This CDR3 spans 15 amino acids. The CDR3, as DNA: TGTGCCAGTAGTACTTGGGTAGCGGTAGGCAATGAGCAGTTCTTC. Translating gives CASSTWVAVGNEQFF.

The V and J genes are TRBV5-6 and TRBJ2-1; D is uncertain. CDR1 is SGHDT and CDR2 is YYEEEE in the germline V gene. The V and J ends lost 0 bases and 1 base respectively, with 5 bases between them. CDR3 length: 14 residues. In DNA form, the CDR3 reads TGTGCCAGCAGCTTGGGCGGATCCTACAATGAGCAGTTCTTC. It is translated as CASSLGGSYNEQFF.

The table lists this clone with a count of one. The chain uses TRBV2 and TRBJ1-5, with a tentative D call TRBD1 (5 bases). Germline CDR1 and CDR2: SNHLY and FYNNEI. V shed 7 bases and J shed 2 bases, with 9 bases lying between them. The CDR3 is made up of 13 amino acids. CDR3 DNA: TGTGCCAGCAACCGGGGGGGCAATCAGCCCCAGCATTTT. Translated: CASNRGGNQPQHF.

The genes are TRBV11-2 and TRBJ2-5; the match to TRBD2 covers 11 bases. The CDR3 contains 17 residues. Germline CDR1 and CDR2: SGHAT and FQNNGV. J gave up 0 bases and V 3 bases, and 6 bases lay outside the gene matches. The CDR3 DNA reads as TGTGCCAGCAGCTTTCAACGGACTAGCGGGTACCAAGAGACCCAGTACTTC. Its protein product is CASSFQRTSGYQETQYF.